Presented here are 21 T cell receptor beta chains from one specimen sequenced in a study of OX40 agonist ivuxolimab in advanced cancers. The table came from immunoSEQ multiplex PCR; TCRdb's copy has only in-frame clones and leaves some out. The sample holds over 70,000 clones, around 86% seen once. Material: CD4+ or CD8+ T cells sorted from blood, obtained in a trial of the OX40 agonist ivuxolimab. The receptor set was obtained from an adult with an advanced solid tumor such as melanoma, head and neck, liver or kidney cancer.

The chain joins TRBV19 to TRBJ1-5; 7 bases line up with TRBD1. After removal of 5 bases from V and 0 bases from J, the junction contained 10 bases not matched to a gene. Germline assignment: CDR1 LNHDA and CDR2 SQIVND (reference sequence). This CDR3 is 17 amino acids long. CDR3: CASSPTGTAYSNQPQHF. The CDR3 bases are TGTGCCAGTAGTCCAACCGGGACAGCATATAGCAATCAGCCCCAGCATTTT.

The chain is built from TRBV2 and TRBJ1-6; D call uncertain. CDR3 length equals 14 residues. Germline CDR1 is SNHLY and CDR2 is FYNNEI. V lost 2 bases and J lost 10, with 12 bases in between. For the CDR3, the DNA is TGTGCCAGCAGTGAATGGGTAAATGGCTCACCCCTCCACTTT. It encodes CASSEWVNGSPLHF.

This sequence joins TRBV6-1 and TRBJ2-2; D unresolved. V shed 6 bases and J shed 2 bases, with 7 bases lying between them. The CDR3 totals 13 residues. Germline-derived CDR1 and CDR2 are MNHNS and SASEGT. The CDR3, as DNA: TGTGCCAGCAGGATTGTAAACACCGGGGAGCTGTTTTTT. Translating it yields CASRIVNTGELFF.

This clone came up once. The rearrangement links TRBV9 to TRBJ1-1; a possible D gene is TRBD1 (6 bases). This CDR3 is built from 14 residues. Germline loops: CDR1 SGDLS, CDR2 YYNGEE. Trimming removed 2 bases from V and 0 bases from J, with 8 bases in between. The CDR3 is CASSVGQMNTEAFF. In DNA, the CDR3 is TGTGCCAGCAGCGTCGGACAGATGAACACTGAAGCTTTCTTT.

The chain recombines TRBV11-1 with TRBJ1-1; 10 bases agree with TRBD1. V was clipped by 4 bases and J by 5 bases; unmatched bases: 7. There are 15 residues in the CDR3. In germline, CDR1 is SGHAT, CDR2 FQDESV (reference sequence). The chain's CDR3 is CASSYRTGGRTEAFF. The CDR3 DNA follows: TGTGCCAGCAGCTATCGGACAGGGGGTCGGACTGAAGCTTTCTTT.

Of note for this clone: A read error may account for a junction end that differs from germline. The V call is TRBV6-5, the J call TRBJ1-1; no clear D gene. The CDR3 covers 11 residues. The germline gives CDR1 MNHEY, CDR2 SVGAGI. CDR3 sequence reads: CASAPAGPPLF. The CDR3 region has the DNA TGTGCCAGCGCCCCCGCTGGGCCTCCTCTCTTT.

This chain joins TRBV7-9 and TRBJ1-1; tentative D call: TRBD1 (5 bases). The germline V gene encodes CDR1 SEHNR and CDR2 FQNEAQ (reference sequence). The CDR3 sequence is 14 residues long. With 8 bases removed from V and 1 base from J, the gap between germline ends came to 14 bases. CDR3 bases: TGTGCCAGCCACAAGGGGCTCACGAACACTGAAGCTTTCTTT. Residues: CASHKGLTNTEAFF. The full variable domain, in which reference TRBV7-9 and TRBJ1-1 provide the parts outside the CDR3, is DTGVSQNPRHKITKRGQNVTFRCDPISEHNRLYWYRQTLGQGPEFLTYFQNEAQLEKSRLLSDRFSAERPKGSFSTLEIQRTEQGDSAMYLCASHKGLTNTEAFFGQGTRLTVV.

The chain links TRBV7-8 to TRBJ1-1; D not resolved. Trimming took 2 bases from V and 4 from J, leaving 11 bases between them. Germline lookup yields CDR1 SGHVS and CDR2 FQNEAQ. This CDR3 is 14 amino acids long. The CDR3 bases are TGTGCCAGCAGCTTAAGCTCTATGGGCACTGAAGCTTTCTTT. Translating gives CASSLSSMGTEAFF.

CDR3 sequence reads: CASSRLSTDTQYF. In DNA, the CDR3 is TGTGCCAGCAGCCGTCTTAGCACAGATACGCAGTATTTT. The chain employs TRBV7-8 and TRBJ2-3, with D hard to call. Per the germline V gene, CDR1 is SGHVS and CDR2 is FQNEAQ. This CDR3 spans 13 amino acids. The V end lost 5 bases, the J end lost 0 bases, and 6 bases lay between the germline ends. Full variable domain (outside the CDR3, taken from reference TRBV7-8 and TRBJ2-3): GAGVSQSPRYKVAKRGQDVALRCDPISGHVSLFWYQQALGQGPEFLTYFQNEAQLDKSGLPSDRFFAERPEGSVSTLKIQRTQQEDSAVYLCASSRLSTDTQYFGPGTRLTVL.

The gene calls are TRBV5-4 and TRBJ2-7, with D possibly matching TRBD2 (5 bases). CDR1 and CDR2 (germline): SGHNT, YYREEE (reference sequence). The CDR3 is made up of 14 amino acids. V lost 1 base to trimming and J lost 3 bases, with 11 bases between them. This CDR3 is CASSLPGEVYEQYF. Written as DNA, the CDR3 is TGTGCCAGCAGCTTGCCCGGGGAAGTCTACGAGCAGTACTTC.

The rearrangement links TRBV30 to TRBJ2-2; D perhaps matches TRBD2 (6 bases). Germline CDR1 GTSNPN, CDR2 SVGIG (reference sequence). Trimming took 2 bases from V and 3 from J, leaving 10 bases between them. The CDR3 has 14 amino acids. In DNA, the CDR3 is TGTGCCTGGAGTAGGAGGGAGGACACCGGGGAGCTGTTTTTT. Translated, it gives CAWSRREDTGELFF.

This chain links TRBV5-1 with TRBJ1-1; tentatively, D is TRBD1 (6 bases). The ends were cut back, 0 bases at V and 7 bases at J, with 13 bases in the middle. Germline CDR1 is SGHRS and CDR2 is YFSETQ. This CDR3 has 14 amino acids. DNA of the CDR3: TGCGCCAGCAGCTTGGTAGCGGGGGGCAGTGAAGCTTTCTTT. Translated, it gives CASSLVAGGSEAFF. The full variable domain, with the rest looked up from reference TRBV5-1 and TRBJ1-1, is KAGVTQTPRYLIKTRGQQVTLSCSPISGHRSVSWYQQTPGQGLQFLFEYFSETQRNKGNFPGRFSGRQFSNSRSEMNVSTLELGDSALYLCASSLVAGGSEAFFGQGTRLTVV.

This CDR3 reads CASSDSGVQETQYF. The CDR3 DNA sequence: TGTGCCAGCAGTGACTCCGGGGTCCAAGAGACCCAGTACTTC. This chain joins TRBV6-1 and TRBJ2-5, with D possibly matching TRBD2 (5 bases). Germline loops: CDR1 MNHNS, CDR2 SASEGT. V lost 3 bases, J lost 1 base, and 9 bases lay in between. The CDR3 length is 14 residues.

The chain uses TRBV18 and TRBJ2-1; 9 bases align to TRBD2. This CDR3 is built from 13 residues. Losses at the gene ends were 5 bases for V and 8 bases for J; bases not matched to a gene: 4. Germline CDR1 and CDR2: KGHSH and LQKENI. CDR3 DNA: TGTGCCAGCTCAGGAAGACTAGCGGATGAGCAGTTCTTC. Amino acid sequence: CASSGRLADEQFF.

The chain is built from TRBV13 and TRBJ1-4; D may be TRBD1 (6 bases). This CDR3 region has 14 residues. The germline CDR1 and CDR2 sequences are PRHDT and FYEKMQ (reference sequence). Trimming removed 3 bases at V and 4 bases at J, with 9 bases between. The CDR3 is CASSFQGLNEKLFF. The DNA for the CDR3 is TGTGCCAGCAGCTTCCAGGGGCTTAATGAAAAACTGTTTTTT.

The rearrangement joins TRBV19 to TRBJ1-4; the match to TRBD1 covers 10 bases. The CDR3 has 15 amino acids. The junction had 3 bases not matched to a gene; V was cut back by 3 bases and J by 5 bases. The germline CDR1 and CDR2 sequences are LNHDA and SQIVND (reference sequence). CDR3 in amino acids: CASSMVGQGNEKLFF. CDR3 coding DNA: TGTGCCAGTAGTATGGTGGGACAGGGGAATGAAAAACTGTTTTTT.

This clone showed up just once. The rearrangement links TRBV14 to TRBJ2-7; either TRBD1 or TRBD2 may supply D (6 bases each). Deletions cut 1 base from V and 6 bases from J, with 19 bases between. Germline loops: CDR1 SGHDN, CDR2 FVKESK. The CDR3 runs to 16 residues. CDR3 sequence (DNA): TGTGCCAGCAGCCAAGGTACAGGGAAGGGACTCGGCGAGCAGTACTTC. Translation gives CASSQGTGKGLGEQYF.

This clone was picked up a small number of times. The chain uses TRBV7-9 and TRBJ1-1; D is ambiguous. The CDR3 sequence is 14 residues long. V was trimmed by 3 bases and J by 0 bases, leaving 8 bases between them. Germline V lookup: CDR1 SEHNR, CDR2 FQNEAQ (reference sequence). CDR3 residues: CASSLELMNTEAFF. CDR3 nucleotides: TGTGCCAGCAGCTTGGAGCTCATGAACACTGAAGCTTTCTTT.

The chain employs TRBV7-2 and TRBJ2-1, with 8 nucleotides matching TRBD2. The CDR3 sequence is 15 residues long. The J segment lost 0 bases and the V segment lost 6 bases, leaving 4 bases of the junction unmatched. Germline CDR1 reads SGHTA; CDR2 reads FQGNSA. Here the CDR3 DNA reads TGTGCCAGCAGTTCCGGGACTAGCTCCTACAATGAGCAGTTCTTC. Translation gives CASSSGTSSYNEQFF. The whole variable domain, remainder taken from reference TRBV7-2 and TRBJ2-1, is GAGVSQSPSNKVTEKGKDVELRCDPISGHTALYWYRQSLGQGLEFLIYFQGNSAPDKSGLPSDRFSAERTGGSVSTLTIQRTQQEDSAVYLCASSSGTSSYNEQFFGPGTRLTVL.

The chain joins TRBV18 to TRBJ2-3; TRBD2 matches 7 bases. The germline CDR1 and CDR2 sequences are KGHSH and LQKENI. The CDR3 is made up of 15 amino acids. V dropped 6 bases and J dropped 4; count of bases not matched to a gene: 10. CDR3 DNA: TGTGCCAGCTCCCCGGGGCGGGGGAACGCAGATACGCAGTATTTT. It is translated as CASSPGRGNADTQYF.

CDR3 in DNA: TGTGCCAGCAGTGAAGGAGGGGGATCCGGACCAGCTTTCTTT. It codes for CASSEGGGSGPAFF. This chain joins TRBV6-1 and TRBJ1-1, with D perhaps matching TRBD1 (6 bases). The CDR3 consists of 14 residues. Germline values: CDR1 MNHNS, CDR2 SASEGT. Trimming removed 1 base from V and 10 bases from J, with 16 bases in between.